This T cell receptor (beta chain) was documented in a study of cytomegalovirus exposure and HLA in healthy donors. Across the study: Of some 360 genotyped donors, about 80% clustered with self-reported Caucasian donors.

Use of 60 Vbeta and 13 Jbeta primers characterized the PCR. Profiling relied on immunoSEQ multiplex PCR, and the TCRdb table lists in-frame clones only, not all of them. Of 100,000 to 150,000 clones in the sample, roughly 75% were seen once. As to this clone: The antigen is undetermined.

Study-level results: The later analysis indicated that the majority of CMV-associated TCR beta chains appeared HLA-restricted.

CDR3 length equals 11 residues. Germline V gene sequence: CDR1 DFQATT, CDR2 SNEGSKA (reference sequence). Trimming pared 5 bases from V and 0 bases from J, leaving 4 bases between. This clonotype originated in a man in his thirties or forties in good health and CMV-seronegative. The chain has TRBV20-1 and TRBJ2-5, with unresolved D. The sequencing input was PBMCs. In nucleotides, the CDR3 is TGCAGTGCTTATTACCAAGAGACCCAGTACTTC. As protein: CSAYYQETQYF.